This T cell receptor (beta chain) was identified in a study of CD8 T cells in Susac syndrome. Germline V lookup: CDR1 SQVTM, CDR2 ANQGSEA. This CDR3 is 14 amino acids long. The V segment lost 6 bases and the J segment 5 bases; nucleotides outside the gene matches: 12. Reverse transcription of 0.5 to 1 ug RNA was performed with random hexamers. TCRdb itself ran the immunoSEQ multiplex PCR reads through MiXCR, one entry per CDR3 protein. The sample contains some 190,000 distinct CDR3 sequences, around 95% of which appear only once. This clonotype was detected once. The genes are TRBV29-1 and TRBJ2-5; 7 positions agree with TRBD2. The sample taken for sequencing was CD4+ T cells from PBMCs. The clonotype originates from a human donor in good health. Written as DNA, the CDR3 is TGCAGCGTCCACACAGAGACTAGCTGGGAGACCCAGTACTTC. Its protein is CSVHTETSWETQYF.